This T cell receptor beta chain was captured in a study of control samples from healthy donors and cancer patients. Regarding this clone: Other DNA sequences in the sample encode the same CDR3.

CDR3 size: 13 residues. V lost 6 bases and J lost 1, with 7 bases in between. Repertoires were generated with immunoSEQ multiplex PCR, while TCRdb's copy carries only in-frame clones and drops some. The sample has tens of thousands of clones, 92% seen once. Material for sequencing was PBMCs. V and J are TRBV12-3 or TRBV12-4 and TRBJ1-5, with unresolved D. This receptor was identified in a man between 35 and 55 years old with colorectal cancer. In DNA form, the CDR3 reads TGTGCCAGCAGACGCACAAGCAATCAGCCCCAGCATTTT. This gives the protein CASRRTSNQPQHF.